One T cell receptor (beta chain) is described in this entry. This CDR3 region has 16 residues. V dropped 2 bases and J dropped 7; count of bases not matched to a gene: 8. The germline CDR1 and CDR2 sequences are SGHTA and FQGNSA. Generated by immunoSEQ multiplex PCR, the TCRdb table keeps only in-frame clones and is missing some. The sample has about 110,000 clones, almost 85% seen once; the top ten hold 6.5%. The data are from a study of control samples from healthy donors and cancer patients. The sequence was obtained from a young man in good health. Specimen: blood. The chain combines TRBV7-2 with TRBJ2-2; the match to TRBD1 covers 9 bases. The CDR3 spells CASSLSSWTGDGELFF. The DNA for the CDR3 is TGTGCCAGCAGCTTAAGTTCCTGGACAGGGGACGGGGAGCTGTTTTTT.